The rows below give T cell receptor beta chains drawn from one sample of a study of Ad26.COV2.S vaccination and SARS-CoV-2 variants. Here immunoSEQ multiplex PCR was the method, and the copy in TCRdb shows in-frame clones only, minus some. The sample shows some 460,000 clones, 89% of them seen only once. The source was peripheral blood, collected in a trial of Ad26.COV2.S vaccine versus placebo. The receptors originated from a person aged 18-65 years who received the Ad26.COV2.S COVID-19 vaccine or a placebo. CDR3s include the opening cysteine and the closing phenylalanine or tryptophan. A D gene is named only where the DNA matches it firmly. Clone size is stated in some rows and not others, as once, few, many or a class when expanded.

d_call clone_size j_call v_call cdr3_nt cdr3_aa
TRBD2 . TRBJ2-1 TRBV6-5 TGTGCCAGCAGTTACGGGCGGGGGGCACTCTGGGAGCAGTTCTTC CASSYGRGALWEQFF
. . TRBJ1-2 TRBV10-3 TGTGCCATACGGGCCCGACAGGCCGGCGCTTATGGCTACACCTTC CAIRARQAGAYGYTF
. . TRBJ1-1 TRBV15 TGTGCCACCAGCACGGGACTTGCCACTGAAGCTTTCTTT CATSTGLATEAFF
. . TRBJ2-3 TRBV30 TGTGCCTGGAGTGTCGATTTGGCAGCAGATACGCAGTATTTT CAWSVDLAADTQYF
TRBD1 . TRBJ2-5 TRBV9 TGTGCCAGCAGCGTAGCGTCGGGACAGGGGGGAGAGACCCAGTACTTC CASSVASGQGGETQYF
TRBD1 . TRBJ1-1 TRBV7-9 TGTGCCAGCAGCACCCAGGACAGGGAAACTGAAGCTTTCTTT CASSTQDRETEAFF
TRBD1 . TRBJ2-3 TRBV6-2/TRBV6-3 TGTGCCAGCAGTGACCGACAGGGGAAGGAGACGCAGTATTTT CASSDRQGKETQYF
. . TRBJ1-2 TRBV19 TGTGCCAGTAGTATAGCGACTTTCTATGGCTACACCTTC CASSIATFYGYTF
. . TRBJ2-1 TRBV14 TGTGCCAGCAGCCAACGAGAGTTCCCCTCGGATGAGCAGTTCTTC CASSQREFPSDEQFF
. . TRBJ2-3 TRBV10-2 TGCGCCAGCAGTGAGCAGGTGGTCACAGATACGCAGTATTTT CASSEQVVTDTQYF
. . TRBJ2-7 TRBV4-2 TGTGCCAGCAGCCAACCGGGAGCAGGGCAATCTGACGAGCAGTACTTC CASSQPGAGQSDEQYF
. . TRBJ1-1 TRBV29-1 TGCAGCGTGGGACGGTCGAACACTGAAGCTTTCTTT CSVGRSNTEAFF
. . TRBJ2-1 TRBV12-2 TGTGCAAGTCGGCCCATTCAGGGGCTGGGGTACAATGAGCAGTTCTTC CASRPIQGLGYNEQFF
. . TRBJ1-5 TRBV20-1 TGCAGTGCTAGTCGTCCGGGATTCCCAGGTAGCAATCAGCCCCAGCATTTT CSASRPGFPGSNQPQHF
TRBD2 few TRBJ2-7 TRBV28 TGTGCCAGCTTAGTTAGCGGGAGTACCTACGAGCAGTACTTC CASLVSGSTYEQYF
. . TRBJ2-1 TRBV24-1 TGTGCCACCAGTGACACAAGGGGCGGGGGCCCTTACAATGAGCAGTTCTTC CATSDTRGGGPYNEQFF
. . TRBJ1-5 TRBV7-9 TGTGCCAGCAGCTTAGCCGGGGAGATCGGAGGTCAGCCCCAGCATTTT CASSLAGEIGGQPQHF
. . TRBJ1-5 TRBV6-1 TGTGCCAGCAGTGAAGGGAAGATCCGGGGTCAGCCCCAGCATTTT CASSEGKIRGQPQHF
. . TRBJ1-4 TRBV18 TGTGCCAGCTCACCACCAGTGGGGCCCGGCGAAAAACTGTTTTTT CASSPPVGPGEKLFF
TRBD1 . TRBJ2-3 TRBV6-5 TGTGCCAGCAGTTACTCGACAGGGCGCACAGATACGCAGTATTTT CASSYSTGRTDTQYF
TRBD1 . TRBJ1-6 TRBV18 TGTGCCAGCTCAGGGGACAGGGGGCGGAATTCACCCCTCCACTTT CASSGDRGRNSPLHF
TRBD1 . TRBJ1-1 TRBV7-2 TGTGCCAGCAGCCTGCAGGGGGTAACAACTGAAGCTTTCTTT CASSLQGVTTEAFF
. . TRBJ2-7 TRBV4-2 TGTGCCAGCAGCCAACCTACCAATATGGGGGGGCACGGCGAGCAGTACTTC CASSQPTNMGGHGEQYF
. . TRBJ1-1 TRBV27 TGTGCCAGCAGTGCCGCCCGGGGCACTGAAGCTTTCTTT CASSAARGTEAFF
. . TRBJ1-4 TRBV9 TGTGCCAGCAGCGCTCAAGGACGGGCCCACTTTAATGAAAAACTGTTTTTT CASSAQGRAHFNEKLFF
. . TRBJ2-1 TRBV28 TGTGCCAGCAGACAAACGGGCACCCTGGCATTTGAGCAGTTCTTC CASRQTGTLAFEQFF
. . TRBJ1-3 TRBV15 TGTGCCACCAGCAGAGATCGGGCGAACACCATATATTTT CATSRDRANTIYF
. . TRBJ2-5 TRBV28 TGTGCCAGCAGTTCGTCTAGCGTCCAAGAGACCCAGTACTTC CASSSSSVQETQYF
. once TRBJ2-1 TRBV6-2/TRBV6-3 TGTGCCAGCAGTTACCCCTCTGAGCAGTTCTTC CASSYPSEQFF
. once TRBJ2-3 TRBV18 TGTGCCAGCTCAGATGATGTGGGCACAGATACGCAGTATTTT CASSDDVGTDTQYF
. . TRBJ2-1 TRBV4-3 TGCGCCAGCAGCCAAGCCCCCGGCGTGGGCAATGAGCAGTTCTTC CASSQAPGVGNEQFF
TRBD2 once TRBJ2-3 TRBV9 TGTGCCAGCAGCCCAGGGGCGGGAGGAGTGGATACGCAGTATTTT CASSPGAGGVDTQYF
. . TRBJ2-1 TRBV19 TGTGCCAGTAGTATAGACAGAGAAGTCCCCTACAATGAGCAGTTCTTC CASSIDREVPYNEQFF
TRBD2 . TRBJ2-3 TRBV7-2 TGTGCCAGCAGCCTCCGCTTAGCGGGGGGCGATACGCAGTATTTT CASSLRLAGGDTQYF
. . TRBJ1-4 TRBV4-3 TGCGCCAGCAGCCAAGGTCAGGGGCTCGGTGAAAAACTGTTTTTT CASSQGQGLGEKLFF
TRBD2 . TRBJ2-3 TRBV9 TGTGCCAGCAGCGTAGCGGGGGGACCTCACTTCACAGATACGCAGTATTTT CASSVAGGPHFTDTQYF
. . TRBJ2-7 TRBV5-6 TGTGCCAGCAGCTTATTACAATCCTACGAGCAGTACTTC CASSLLQSYEQYF
. . TRBJ1-2 TRBV4-3 TGCGCCAGCAGCCAAGTATCGGCCGAGGCTATCTATGGCTACACCTTC CASSQVSAEAIYGYTF
. . TRBJ2-7 TRBV7-8 TGTGCCAGCAGCTTATTGAGTATTCCCTACGAGCAGTACTTC CASSLLSIPYEQYF
. . TRBJ2-2 TRBV24-1 TGTGCCACCGGCAAGCAGGGAACCGGGGAGCTGTTTTTT CATGKQGTGELFF
. . TRBJ1-1 TRBV6-5 TGTGCCAGCAGACGAGACGCTTCGAACACTGAAGCTTTCTTT CASRRDASNTEAFF
. . TRBJ1-1 TRBV6-5 TGTGCCAGCAGTTACTCGATTTCCAGGGCCCAAGCTTTCTTT CASSYSISRAQAFF
. many TRBJ1-2 TRBV6-6 TGTGCCAGCAGCCCCGCCCCGGCGGGGGCAGGCTACACCTTC CASSPAPAGAGYTF
. . TRBJ2-2 TRBV3-1/TRBV3-2 TGTGCCAGCAGCCAAGTGGGAAGGATTACCGGGGAGCTGTTTTTT CASSQVGRITGELFF
. . TRBJ1-4 TRBV2 TGTGCCAGCAGTGAAGCTGGAACAGCGGAAAAACTGTTTTTT CASSEAGTAEKLFF
. once TRBJ1-4 TRBV28 TGTGCCAGCACCCCTTTGGGGCAGGGGCTGGAAAAACTGTTTTTT CASTPLGQGLEKLFF
. . TRBJ2-7 TRBV2 TGTGCCAGCAGTGGGCGAGTTTACGAGCAGTACTTC CASSGRVYEQYF
. . TRBJ1-2 TRBV27 TGTGCCAGCAGTTCCCTAGTGAGCTATGGCTACACCTTC CASSSLVSYGYTF